The sequence of this TCR beta chain was determined in a study of CD8+CD57+ T cells in acquired aplastic anemia. Study context: The study obtained an average of around 2.9 ug of DNA from sorted CD4+ and CD8+ cells. Study-level findings and limits: Patients were compared with controls for CD8+ Simpson's diversity, and no significant difference emerged.

In regard to this clonotype: Its specificity is unknown. Just one base apart from a much larger clone, this may be a read error.

Selection for sequencing was limited to patients who had shown CD8+CD57+ cell expansion by flow cytometry. Acquired aplastic anemia of severe grade affected all patients. Among the patients, none had received any therapy at the time of blood sampling. Germline CDR1 SEHNR, CDR2 FQNEAQ (reference sequence). V was shortened by 4 bases and J by 12 bases, with 24 bases between the two germline ends. The CDR3 is 15 residues long. Template material for TCR beta VDJ and CDR3 profiling consisted of genomic DNA. A single record per CDR3 protein comes from TCRdb applying MiXCR to the reads. The data show 150,000 or so distinct CDR3 sequences, around 52% seen once.

The source material was sorted CD4+, CD8+, or CD8+CD57+ T cells (not recorded which) from PBMCs. The receptor was isolated from a human donor with aplastic anemia. The chain uses TRBV7-9 and TRBJ1-2; D may be TRBD1 (5 bases). The CDR3 DNA reads TGTGCCAGCAGCTGGCCCGGGACCCCGGACCGCCGCCACACCTTC. This sequence encodes CASSWPGTPDRRHTF.